Listed below are T cell receptor beta chains from one sample, sequenced in a study of blood T cell repertoires in COVID-19. Some clones are missing from TCRdb's copy, which holds only in-frame ones; the method was immunoSEQ multiplex PCR. The sample contains roughly 30,000 clones, more than 75% of which appear only once. The sample consisted of peripheral blood. These receptors were taken from a human donor in a cohort sampled during active COVID-19. The donor label of this sample is uncertain. The CDR3 runs from the conserved cysteine through the conserved F or W. Each record gives: D gene, V gene, clone size, J gene, CDR3 DNA, CDR3 protein. D genes are given only for firm matches. Rows may omit the clone size; those that give it use once, few, many or a size class.

TRBD1	TRBV28	NA	TRBJ2-5	TGTGCCAGCAGTCCCCGACAGGGAACCCTCCAAGAGACCCAGTACTTC	CASSPRQGTLQETQYF
TRBD1	TRBV6-5	NA	TRBJ2-7	TGTGCCAGCAGTTACTGGGGACAGAACCACTACGAGCAGTACTTC	CASSYWGQNHYEQYF
TRBD1	TRBV6-5	NA	TRBJ1-5	TGTGCCAGCAGCACAGGGGGCGGTCGACAGCCCCAGCATTTT	CASSTGGGRQPQHF
NA	TRBV9	NA	TRBJ1-2	TGTGCCAGCAGCGGGGGAGGCCCCGGGGCTGGCTACACCTTC	CASSGGGPGAGYTF
NA	TRBV28	NA	TRBJ2-7	TGTGCCAGCAGTAAGACAGGAAACTCCTACGAGCAGTACTTC	CASSKTGNSYEQYF
TRBD2	TRBV3-1/TRBV3-2	NA	TRBJ2-3	TGTGCCAGCAGCCAAGACGCGGGGGGGCCGTGCACAGATACGCAGTATTTT	CASSQDAGGPCTDTQYF
TRBD2	TRBV9	NA	TRBJ2-3	TGTGCCAGCAGGAGCGGGGGGTCCACAGATACGCAGTATTTT	CASRSGGSTDTQYF
TRBD1	TRBV2	few	TRBJ1-2	TGTGCCAGCAGTGAAGCTAAGGCAGGGGGCTATGGCTACACCTTC	CASSEAKAGGYGYTF
NA	TRBV3-1/TRBV3-2	NA	TRBJ1-2	TGTGCCAGCAGCCAAGATATCAGGGAGGGAAACTATGGCTACACCTTC	CASSQDIREGNYGYTF
NA	TRBV7-9	NA	TRBJ1-1	TGTGCCAGCAGACTCAAGAACACTGAAGCTTTCTTT	CASRLKNTEAFF
NA	TRBV7-9	NA	TRBJ2-3	TGTGCCAGCAGTTCAGGGGTGGGGACGCAGTATTTT	CASSSGVGTQYF
NA	TRBV5-4	NA	TRBJ2-2	TGTGCCAGCAGCTTGGTGGGGGGAAATACCGGGGAGCTGTTTTTT	CASSLVGGNTGELFF
TRBD1	TRBV29-1	NA	TRBJ1-2	TGCAGCGCCTACTTCCCCGGGACAGCAAATGGCTACACCTTC	CSAYFPGTANGYTF
TRBD1	TRBV30	few	TRBJ2-7	TGTGCGGTGTCGAAGGACAGGCCCTCCTACGAGCAGTACTTC	CAVSKDRPSYEQYF
NA	TRBV7-8	NA	TRBJ1-4	TGTGCCAGCAGCTTAGGAGACAGAGCTAATGAAAAACTGTTTTTT	CASSLGDRANEKLFF